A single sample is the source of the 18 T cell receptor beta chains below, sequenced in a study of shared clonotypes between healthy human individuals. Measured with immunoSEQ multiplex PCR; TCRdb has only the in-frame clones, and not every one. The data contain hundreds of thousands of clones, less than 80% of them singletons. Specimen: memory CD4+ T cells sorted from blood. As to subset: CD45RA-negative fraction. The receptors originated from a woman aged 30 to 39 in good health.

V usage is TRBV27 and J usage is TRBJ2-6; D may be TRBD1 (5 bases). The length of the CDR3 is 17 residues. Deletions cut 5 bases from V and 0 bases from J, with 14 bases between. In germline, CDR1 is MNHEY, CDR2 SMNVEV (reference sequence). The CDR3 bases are TGTGCCAGCAGTATCCGGACACCTTCCTCTGGGGCCAACGTCCTGACTTTC. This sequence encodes CASSIRTPSSGANVLTF.

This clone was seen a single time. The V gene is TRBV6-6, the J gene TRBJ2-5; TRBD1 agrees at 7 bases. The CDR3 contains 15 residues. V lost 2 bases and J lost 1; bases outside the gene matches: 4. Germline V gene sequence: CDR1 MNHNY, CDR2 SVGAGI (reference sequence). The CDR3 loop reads CASSYPGQLQETQYF. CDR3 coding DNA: TGTGCCAGCAGTTACCCGGGACAGCTCCAAGAGACCCAGTACTTC.

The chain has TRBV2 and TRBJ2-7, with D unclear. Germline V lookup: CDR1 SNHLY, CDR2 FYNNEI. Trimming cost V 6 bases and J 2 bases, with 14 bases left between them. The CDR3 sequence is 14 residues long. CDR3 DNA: TGTGCCAGCAGGTCGATAAGACGTACCTACGAGCAGTACTTC. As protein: CASRSIRRTYEQYF.

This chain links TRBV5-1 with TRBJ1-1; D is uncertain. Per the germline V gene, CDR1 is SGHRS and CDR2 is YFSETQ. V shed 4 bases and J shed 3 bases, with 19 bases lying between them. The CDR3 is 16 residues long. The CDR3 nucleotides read TGCGCCAGCAGCCTCCCGGATGCCTCAGGCGACACTGAAGCTTTCTTT. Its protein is CASSLPDASGDTEAFF.

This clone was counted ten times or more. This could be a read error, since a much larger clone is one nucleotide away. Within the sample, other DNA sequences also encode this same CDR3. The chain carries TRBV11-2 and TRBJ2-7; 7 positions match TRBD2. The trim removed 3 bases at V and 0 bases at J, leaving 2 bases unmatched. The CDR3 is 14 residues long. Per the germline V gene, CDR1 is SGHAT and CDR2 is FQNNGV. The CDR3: CASSFQRDSYEQYF. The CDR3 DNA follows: TGTGCCAGCAGCTTTCAGCGGGACTCCTACGAGCAGTACTTC.

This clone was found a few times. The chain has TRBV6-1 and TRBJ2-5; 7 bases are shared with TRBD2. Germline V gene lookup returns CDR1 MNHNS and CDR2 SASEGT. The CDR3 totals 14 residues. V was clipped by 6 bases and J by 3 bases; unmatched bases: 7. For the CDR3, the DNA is TGTGCCAGCAGCCCTTGGACTAGAAAAGAGACCCAGTACTTC. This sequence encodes CASSPWTRKETQYF.

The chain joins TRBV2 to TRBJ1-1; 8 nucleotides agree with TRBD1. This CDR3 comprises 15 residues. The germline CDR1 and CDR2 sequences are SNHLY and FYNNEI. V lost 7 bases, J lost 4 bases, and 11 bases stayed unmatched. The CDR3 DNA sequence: TGTGCCAGCAACCGGGACAGGTCCTGGGGCACTGAAGCTTTCTTT. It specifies CASNRDRSWGTEAFF.

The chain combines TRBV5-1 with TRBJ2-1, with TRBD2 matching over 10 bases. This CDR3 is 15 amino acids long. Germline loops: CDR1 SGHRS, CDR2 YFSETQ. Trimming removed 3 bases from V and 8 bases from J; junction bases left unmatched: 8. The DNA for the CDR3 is TGCGCCAGCAGCTACCCTAGCGGGAGCACAGATGAGCAGTTCTTC. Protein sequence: CASSYPSGSTDEQFF.

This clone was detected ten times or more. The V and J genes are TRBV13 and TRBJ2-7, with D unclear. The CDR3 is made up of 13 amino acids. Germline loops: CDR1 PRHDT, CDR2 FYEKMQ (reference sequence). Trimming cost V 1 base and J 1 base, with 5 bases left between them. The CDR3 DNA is TGTGCCAGCAGCTTAGCGTCTTCCTACGAGCAGTACTTC. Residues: CASSLASSYEQYF. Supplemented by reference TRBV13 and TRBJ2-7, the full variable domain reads AAGVIQSPRHLIKEKRETATLKCYPIPRHDTVYWYQQGPGQDPQFLISFYEKMQSDKGSIPDRFSAQQFSDYHSELNMSSLELGDSALYFCASSLASSYEQYFGPGTRLTVT.

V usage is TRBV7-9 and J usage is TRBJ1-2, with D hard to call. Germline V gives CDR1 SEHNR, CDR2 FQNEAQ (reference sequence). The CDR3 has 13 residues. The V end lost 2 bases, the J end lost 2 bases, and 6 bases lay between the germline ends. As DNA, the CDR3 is TGTGCCAGCAGCTTACAGGAGAACTATGGCTACACCTTC. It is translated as CASSLQENYGYTF. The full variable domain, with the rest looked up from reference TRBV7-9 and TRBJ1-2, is DTGVSQNPRHKITKRGQNVTFRCDPISEHNRLYWYRQTLGQGPEFLTYFQNEAQLEKSRLLSDRFSAERPKGSFSTLEIQRTEQGDSAMYLCASSLQENYGYTFGSGTRLTVV.

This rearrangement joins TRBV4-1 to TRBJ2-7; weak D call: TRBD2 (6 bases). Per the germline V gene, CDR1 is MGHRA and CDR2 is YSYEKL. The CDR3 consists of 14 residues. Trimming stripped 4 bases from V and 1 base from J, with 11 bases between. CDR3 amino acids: CASSRLEGSYEQYF. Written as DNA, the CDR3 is TGCGCCAGCAGCCGATTGGAGGGATCCTACGAGCAGTACTTC.

The CDR3 is CASSLEPRVDEQYF. The CDR3 DNA reads as TGTGCCAGCAGCTTGGAACCGAGGGTCGACGAGCAGTACTTC. This rearrangement joins TRBV5-8 to TRBJ2-7; maybe TRBD2 (5 bases). CDR3 length equals 14 residues. The germline CDR1 and CDR2 sequences are SGHTS and YDEGEE. V gave up 0 bases and J gave up 5 bases, with 12 bases separating them.

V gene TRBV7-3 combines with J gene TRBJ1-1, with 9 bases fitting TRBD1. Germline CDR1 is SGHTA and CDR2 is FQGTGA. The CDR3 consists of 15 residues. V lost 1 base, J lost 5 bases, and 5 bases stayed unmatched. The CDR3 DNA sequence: TGTGCCAGCAGCTTAATCCCGACAGGGGGGACTGAAGCTTTCTTT. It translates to CASSLIPTGGTEAFF.

CDR3 DNA sequence: TGTGCCAGCAGCTTTGACAGGACAGGGGCAAAGAACACTGAAGCTTTCTTT. This codes for CASSFDRTGAKNTEAFF. The chain combines TRBV7-2 with TRBJ1-1; 9 positions agree with TRBD1. CDR3 length: 17 residues. V lost 3 bases to trimming and J lost 1 base; unmatched junction nucleotides: 9. Germline V CDR1 and CDR2: SGHTA, FQGNSA.

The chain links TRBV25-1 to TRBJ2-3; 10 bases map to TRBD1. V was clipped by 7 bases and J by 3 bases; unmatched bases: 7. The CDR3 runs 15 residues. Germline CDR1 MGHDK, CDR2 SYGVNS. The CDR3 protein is CASTGRDRGTDTQYF. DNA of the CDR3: TGTGCCAGCACAGGCCGGGACAGGGGTACAGATACGCAGTATTTT. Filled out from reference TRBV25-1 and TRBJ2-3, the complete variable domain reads EADIYQTPRYLVIGTGKKITLECSQTMGHDKMYWYQQDPGMELHLIHYSYGVNSTEKGDLSSESTVSRIRTEHFPLTLESARPSHTSQYLCASTGRDRGTDTQYFGPGTRLTVL.

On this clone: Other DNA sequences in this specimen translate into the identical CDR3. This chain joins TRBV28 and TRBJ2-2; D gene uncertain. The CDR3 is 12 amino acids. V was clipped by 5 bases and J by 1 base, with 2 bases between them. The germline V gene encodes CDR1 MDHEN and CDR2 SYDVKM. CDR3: CASSKNTGELFF. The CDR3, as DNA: TGTGCCAGCAGTAAGAACACCGGGGAGCTGTTTTTT.

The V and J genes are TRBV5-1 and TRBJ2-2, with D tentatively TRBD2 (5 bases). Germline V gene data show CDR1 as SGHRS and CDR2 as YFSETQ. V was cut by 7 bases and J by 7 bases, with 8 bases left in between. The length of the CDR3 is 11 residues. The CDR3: CASEEGGELFF. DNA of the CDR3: TGCGCCAGCGAAGAGGGCGGGGAGCTGTTTTTT.

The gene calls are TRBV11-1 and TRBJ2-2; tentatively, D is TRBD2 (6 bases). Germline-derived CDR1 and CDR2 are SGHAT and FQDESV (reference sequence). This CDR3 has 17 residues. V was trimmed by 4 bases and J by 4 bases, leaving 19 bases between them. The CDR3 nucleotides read TGTGCCAGCAGCTCCTTTCTCGCTAGCGATGCCACCGGGGAGCTGTTTTTT. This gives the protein CASSSFLASDATGELFF. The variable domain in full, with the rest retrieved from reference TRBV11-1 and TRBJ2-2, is EAEVAQSPRYKITEKSQAVAFWCDPISGHATLYWYRQILGQGPELLVQFQDESVVDDSQLPKDRFSAERLKGVDSTLKIQPAELGDSAMYLCASSSFLASDATGELFFGEGSRLTVL.